The TCR beta chain described here comes from a study of blood T cell repertoires in COVID-19. At the level of the study: Some COVID-19 samples were acute and others convalescent; all came from the United States, Italy and Spain.

Clones were read by immunoSEQ multiplex PCR, and TCRdb kept only the in-frame ones, dropping some. The table has approximately 220,000 clones, 65% to 85% seen once. V was clipped by 4 bases and J by 8 bases, with 21 bases between them. The germline V gene has CDR1 SGHKS and CDR2 YYEKEE (reference sequence). The CDR3 has 15 amino acids. Sequenced: peripheral blood. This chain uses TRBV5-5 with TRBJ1-2, with D perhaps TRBD1 (5 bases). The sequence derives from a woman in her fifties or sixties with acute or convalescent COVID-19. CDR3 in amino acids: CASSGMGPAEGGYTF. CDR3 DNA sequence: TGTGCCAGCAGCGGGATGGGACCCGCGGAGGGCGGCTACACCTTC.